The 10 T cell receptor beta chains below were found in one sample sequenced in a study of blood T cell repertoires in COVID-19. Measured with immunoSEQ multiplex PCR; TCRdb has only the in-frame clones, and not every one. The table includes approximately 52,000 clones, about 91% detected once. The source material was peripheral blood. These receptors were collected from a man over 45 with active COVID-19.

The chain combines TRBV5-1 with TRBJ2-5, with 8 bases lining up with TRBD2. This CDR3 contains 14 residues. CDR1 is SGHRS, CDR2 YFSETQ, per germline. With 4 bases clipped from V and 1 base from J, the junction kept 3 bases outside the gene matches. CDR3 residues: CASSLTSGQETQYF. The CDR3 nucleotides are TGCGCCAGCAGCCTCACTAGCGGCCAAGAGACCCAGTACTTC. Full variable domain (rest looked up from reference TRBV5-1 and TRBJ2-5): KAGVTQTPRYLIKTRGQQVTLSCSPISGHRSVSWYQQTPGQGLQFLFEYFSETQRNKGNFPGRFSGRQFSNSRSEMNVSTLELGDSALYLCASSLTSGQETQYFGPGTRLLVL.

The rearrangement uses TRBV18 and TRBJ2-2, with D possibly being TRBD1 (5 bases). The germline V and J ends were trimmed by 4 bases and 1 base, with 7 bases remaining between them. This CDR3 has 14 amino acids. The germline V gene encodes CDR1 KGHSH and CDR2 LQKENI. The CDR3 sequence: CASSQGLNTGELFF. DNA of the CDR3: TGTGCCAGCTCACAGGGGTTGAACACCGGGGAGCTGTTTTTT.

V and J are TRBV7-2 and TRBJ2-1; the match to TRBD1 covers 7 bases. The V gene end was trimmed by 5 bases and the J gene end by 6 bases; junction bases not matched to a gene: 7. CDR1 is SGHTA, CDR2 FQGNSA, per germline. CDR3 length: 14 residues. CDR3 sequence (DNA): TGTGCCAGCAGCCCTAGGACAGGCCTCAATGAGCAGTTCTTC. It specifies CASSPRTGLNEQFF.

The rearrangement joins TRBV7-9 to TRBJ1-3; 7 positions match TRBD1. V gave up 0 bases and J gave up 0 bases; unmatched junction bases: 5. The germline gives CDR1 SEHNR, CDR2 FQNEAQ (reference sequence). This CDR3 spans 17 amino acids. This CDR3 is CASSLATSGGSGNTIYF. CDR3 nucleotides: TGTGCCAGCAGCTTAGCGACGTCAGGGGGCTCTGGAAACACCATATATTTT.

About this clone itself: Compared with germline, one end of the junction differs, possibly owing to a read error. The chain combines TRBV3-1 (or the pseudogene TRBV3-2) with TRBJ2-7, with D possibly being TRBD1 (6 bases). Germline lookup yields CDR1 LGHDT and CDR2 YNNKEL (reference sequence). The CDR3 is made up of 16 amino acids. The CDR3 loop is CASRQGRGGLGGEQYF. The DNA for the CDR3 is TGTGCCAGCAGACAAGGCCGTGGGGGCCTGGGTGGCGAGCAGTACTTC.

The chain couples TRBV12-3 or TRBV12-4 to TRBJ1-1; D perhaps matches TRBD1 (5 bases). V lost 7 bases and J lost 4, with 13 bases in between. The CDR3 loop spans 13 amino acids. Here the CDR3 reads CASIFQGITEAFF. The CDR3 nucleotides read TGTGCCAGCATCTTCCAGGGTATCACTGAAGCTTTCTTT.

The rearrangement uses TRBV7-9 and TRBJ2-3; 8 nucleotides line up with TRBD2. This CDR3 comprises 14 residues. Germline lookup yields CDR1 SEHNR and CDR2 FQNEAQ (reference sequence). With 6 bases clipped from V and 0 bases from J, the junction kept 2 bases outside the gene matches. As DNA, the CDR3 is TGTGCCAGCAGACTAGCGGATAGCACAGATACGCAGTATTTT. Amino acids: CASRLADSTDTQYF.

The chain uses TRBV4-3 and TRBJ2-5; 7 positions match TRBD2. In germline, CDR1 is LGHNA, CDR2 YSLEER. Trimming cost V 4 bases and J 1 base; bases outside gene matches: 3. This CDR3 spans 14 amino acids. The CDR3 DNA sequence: TGCGCCAGCAGCCTTCGCGGGGGCCAAGAGACCCAGTACTTC. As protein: CASSLRGGQETQYF.

CDR3 sequence reads: CASRFSGPVGAYEQYF. The DNA for the CDR3 is TGTGCCAGCAGATTTAGCGGGCCTGTAGGAGCCTACGAGCAGTACTTC. This sequence joins TRBV28 and TRBJ2-7; 7 bases fit TRBD2. CDR3 length: 16 residues. From germline, CDR1 is MDHEN and CDR2 SYDVKM. The V gene end was trimmed by 6 bases and the J gene end by 2 bases; junction bases not matched to a gene: 13.

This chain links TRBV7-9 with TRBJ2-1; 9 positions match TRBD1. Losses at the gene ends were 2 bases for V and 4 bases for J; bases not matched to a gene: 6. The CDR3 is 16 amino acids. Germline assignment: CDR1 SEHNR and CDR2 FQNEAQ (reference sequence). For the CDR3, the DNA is TGTGCCAGCAGCTTATTCCGGGACAGGGTTTACAATGAGCAGTTCTTC. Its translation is CASSLFRDRVYNEQFF. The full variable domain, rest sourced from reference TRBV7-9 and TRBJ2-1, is DTGVSQNPRHKITKRGQNVTFRCDPISEHNRLYWYRQTLGQGPEFLTYFQNEAQLEKSRLLSDRFSAERPKGSFSTLEIQRTEQGDSAMYLCASSLFRDRVYNEQFFGPGTRLTVL.